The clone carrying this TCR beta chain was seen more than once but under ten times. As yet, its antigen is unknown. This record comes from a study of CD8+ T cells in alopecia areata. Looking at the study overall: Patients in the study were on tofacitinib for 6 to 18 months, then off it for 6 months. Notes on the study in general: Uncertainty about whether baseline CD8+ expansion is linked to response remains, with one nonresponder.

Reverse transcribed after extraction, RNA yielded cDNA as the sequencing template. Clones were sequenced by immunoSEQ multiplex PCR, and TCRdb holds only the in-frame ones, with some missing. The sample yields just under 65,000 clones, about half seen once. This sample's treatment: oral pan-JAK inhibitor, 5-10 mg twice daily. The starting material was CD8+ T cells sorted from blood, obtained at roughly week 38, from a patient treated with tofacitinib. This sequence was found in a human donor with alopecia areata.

CDR3 in DNA: TGTGCCTGGACGATCTCACGGGAGACCCAGTACTTC. It is translated as CAWTISRETQYF. The V gene is TRBV30, the J gene TRBJ2-5; no firm D call. V was clipped by 4 bases and J by 5 bases, with 11 bases between them. The CDR3 loop spans 12 amino acids. CDR1 GTSNPN and CDR2 SVGIG come from the germline V gene (reference sequence).